The entry below gives a single TCR beta chain sequence along with its context. Its specificity is not known. These data come from a study of cytomegalovirus exposure and HLA in healthy donors. Study-wide findings and caveats: According to reports, the classifier identified cytomegalovirus status with high specificity and sensitivity.

A multiplex PCR was run with 60 Vbeta primers and 13 Jbeta primers. Sequenced by immunoSEQ multiplex PCR; TCRdb stores in-frame clones only, minus some. Of about 160,000 clones in the sample, approximately 70% were seen once. The CDR3 runs 15 residues. Germline CDR1 reads SGHTA; CDR2 reads FQGNSA. Losses at the gene ends were 3 bases for V and 5 bases for J; bases not matched to a gene: 9. The J gene is TRBJ1-2, the V gene TRBV7-2; TRBD1 aligns across 7 bases. The origin of this receptor is a middle-aged man in good health and CMV-seropositive. The sequenced sample was PBMCs. The CDR3 region is CASSFNGDRVYGYTF. The CDR3 DNA sequence: TGTGCCAGCAGCTTTAATGGGGACAGAGTTTATGGCTACACCTTC.